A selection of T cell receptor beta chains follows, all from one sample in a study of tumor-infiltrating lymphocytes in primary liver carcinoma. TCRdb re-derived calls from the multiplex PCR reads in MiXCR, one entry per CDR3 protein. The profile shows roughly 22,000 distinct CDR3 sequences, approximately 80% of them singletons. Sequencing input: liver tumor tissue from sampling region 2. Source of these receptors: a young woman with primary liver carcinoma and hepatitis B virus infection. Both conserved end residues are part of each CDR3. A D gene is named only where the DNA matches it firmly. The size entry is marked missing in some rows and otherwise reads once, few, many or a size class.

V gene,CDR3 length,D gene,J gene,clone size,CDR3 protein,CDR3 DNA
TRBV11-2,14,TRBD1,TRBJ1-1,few,CASKYTGGRAEAYF,TGCGCCAGCAAATATACAGGGGGGAGGGCTGAAGCTTACTTT
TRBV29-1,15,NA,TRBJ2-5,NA,CNVESGRGVRETHYF,TGCAACGTTGAATCCGGAAGGGGAGTGAGGGAGACCCATTACTTC
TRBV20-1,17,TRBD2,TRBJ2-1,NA,CSARDSQGTSGRYEQFF,TGCAGTGCTAGAGACTCCCAGGGGACTAGCGGGAGATATGAGCAGTTCTTC
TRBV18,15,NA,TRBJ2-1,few,CASSPRTKPDNEQFF,TGTGCCAGCTCACCACGGACCAAACCGGATAATGAGCAGTTCTTC
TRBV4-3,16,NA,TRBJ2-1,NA,CASSQDVVSSYNELLF,TGCGCCAGCAGCCAAGATGTGGTAAGCTCCTACAATGAGCTGTTATTC
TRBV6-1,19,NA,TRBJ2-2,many,CASSETLHGGAANTGELFF,TGTGCCAGCAGTGAAACCCTTCACGGGGGCGCCGCGAACACCGGTGAGTTGTTTTTT
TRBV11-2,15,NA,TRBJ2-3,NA,CASSLLARSTDTQFF,TGTGCCAGCAGCTTATTAGCGAGAAGCACAGACACGCAGTTTTTT
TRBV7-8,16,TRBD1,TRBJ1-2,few,CASSFEGTGDGYGHTF,TGTGCCAGCAGCTTCGAAGGGACAGGGGATGGCTATGGCCACACCTTC
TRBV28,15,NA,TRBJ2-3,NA,CASSDLSGRQDTQYF,TGTGCCAGCAGTGACCTCTCGGGACGGCAAGATACACAGTATTTT
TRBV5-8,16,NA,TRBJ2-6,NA,CARTMTGFSGANVLTF,TGTGCCAGGACCATGACGGGCTTCTCAGGGGCCAACGTCCTGACTTTC
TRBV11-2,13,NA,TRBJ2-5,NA,CDSSPSTKETQYF,TGTGACAGTAGTCCGTCCACTAAAGAGACCCAGTACTTC
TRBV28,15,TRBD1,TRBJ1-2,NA,CARIQGQGANFGYTF,TGTGCCAGGATTCAAGGACAGGGGGCTAACTTTGGCTACACCTTC
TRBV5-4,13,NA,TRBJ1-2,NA,CANSPFHDYDYTF,TGTGCCAATAGCCCATTCCACGACTATGACTACACCTTC
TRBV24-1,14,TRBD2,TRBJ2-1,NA,CATSDPSGKWEQFF,TGTGCCACCAGTGATCCTAGCGGGAAGTGGGAGCAGTTCTTC
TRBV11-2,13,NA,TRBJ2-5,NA,CANSPRQIESQCF,TGTGCCAACAGCCCTAGACAGATAGAGAGCCAGTGCTTC
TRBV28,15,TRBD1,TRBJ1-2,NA,CASIQGQGANRGYNF,TGTGCCAGCATCCAAGGACAGGGGGCTAACCGTGGCTACAACTTC
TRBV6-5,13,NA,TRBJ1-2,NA,CTSTYMGGSGYTF,TGTACCAGCACCTACATGGGGGGCAGTGGCTACACCTTC
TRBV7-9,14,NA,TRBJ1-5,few,CVSSPRENNRPQHF,TGTGTCAGCAGTCCCCGGGAGAACAATCGGCCCCAGCATTTT
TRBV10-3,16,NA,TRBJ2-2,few,CTFSESHNLNTGELFF,TGTACCTTCAGTGAGTCCCACAATTTGAACACCGGGGAGCTGTTTTTT
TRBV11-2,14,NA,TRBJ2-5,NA,CTSSSLGSWEAQYF,TGTACCAGTAGCTCCCTGGGGAGCTGGGAGGCCCAGTACTTC
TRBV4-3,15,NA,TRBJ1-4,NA,CASSTHRSANEKLFF,TGCGCCAGTAGCACACACAGGAGTGCTAATGAAAAACTATTTTTT
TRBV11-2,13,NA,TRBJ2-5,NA,CARSPRQLETQYF,TGTGCCAGAAGCCCTAGACAGTTGGAGACCCAGTACTTC
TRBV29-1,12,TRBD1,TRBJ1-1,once,CSTETGSSEAFF,TGCAGCACCGAGACAGGGAGCTCTGAAGCTTTCTTT